A selection of T cell receptor beta chains follows, all from one sample in a study of T cells after yellow fever vaccination. TCRdb re-called the 5' RACE reads with MiXCR, one entry per CDR3 protein. This sample has roughly 300,000 distinct CDR3 sequences; roughly 6.8% occur once, and the top ten carry 18%. The specimen was PBMCs, collected more than 35 days after the first yellow fever vaccination. The receptors stem from a man between 18 and 35 years old who received the YFV17D yellow fever vaccine. Each CDR3 is given with its conserved first and last residue. A D gene is named only where the DNA matches it firmly. Not every row has a clone size; where given, it reads once, few, many or a size class.

size	length	D	J	V	CDR3	DNA
few	15	.	TRBJ2-2	TRBV12-3/TRBV12-4	CASGGGETVTGELFF	TGTGCCAGCGGCGGCGGCGAGACGGTCACCGGGGAGCTGTTTTTT
many	15	.	TRBJ2-3	TRBV20-1	CSARERGYGTDTQYF	TGCAGTGCTAGGGAAAGGGGTTATGGCACAGATACGCAGTATTTT
.	11	.	TRBJ2-1	TRBV7-2	CASLAYNEQFF	TGTGCCAGCCTCGCGTACAATGAGCAGTTCTTC
.	12	TRBD1	TRBJ1-2	TRBV7-2	CASQGDGYGYTF	TGTGCCAGTCAGGGGGACGGCTATGGCTACACCTTC
.	17	.	TRBJ1-1	TRBV6-1	CASRRSTLPLLNTEAFF	TGTGCCAGTCGAAGATCCACACTCCCGCTACTGAACACTGAAGCTTTCTTT
many	15	.	TRBJ2-7	TRBV7-2	CASSLTLGLSYEQYF	TGTGCCAGCAGCCTTACCTTGGGTCTCTCCTACGAGCAGTACTTC
many	13	.	TRBJ2-7	TRBV29-1	CSVETGEVYEQYF	TGCAGCGTTGAGACCGGGGAGGTTTACGAGCAGTACTTC
many	15	TRBD2	TRBJ2-3	TRBV7-2	CASSSQRGFTDTQYF	TGTGCCAGCAGCAGCCAGCGGGGGTTCACAGATACGCAGTATTTT
few	16	TRBD1	TRBJ2-6	TRBV20-1	CSALGQGSSGANVLTF	TGCAGTGCCCTCGGACAGGGGAGCTCAGGGGCCAACGTCCTGACTTTC
.	15	.	TRBJ2-5	TRBV29-1	CSASAEQLYQETQYF	TGCAGCGCCTCCGCCGAACAGCTGTACCAAGAGACCCAGTACTTC
many	17	TRBD2	TRBJ2-2	TRBV5-1	CASSRTSGGARAGELFF	TGCGCCAGCAGCCGGACTAGCGGGGGGGCCCGAGCCGGGGAGCTGTTTTTT
.	15	TRBD1	TRBJ2-3	TRBV7-2	CASSVDRGVTDTQYF	TGTGCCAGCAGCGTGGACAGGGGGGTTACAGATACGCAGTATTTT
few	15	.	TRBJ1-2	TRBV4-3	CASSQGYRVEYGYTF	TGCGCCAGCAGCCAAGGGTACAGGGTAGAATATGGCTACACCTTC
many	14	.	TRBJ2-7	TRBV12-3/TRBV12-4	CASSLGSSSYEQYF	TGTGCCAGCAGTTTAGGTTCAAGCTCCTACGAGCAGTACTTC